Listed below are T cell receptor beta chains from one sample, sequenced in a study of blood T cells in healthy people across ages. Each CDR3 protein is one row after TCRdb ran MiXCR on the 5' RACE reads. This table has about 1.5 million distinct CDR3 sequences, approximately 43% appearing once. Source material: blood. These receptors all stem from a woman aged 18-29 years in good health. CDR3s include the opening cysteine and the closing phenylalanine or tryptophan. The D gene is left open where the match is weak. Size is omitted from some rows. Given values are once, few, many or a class for expanded clones.

clone_size | d_call | j_call | v_call | cdr3_aa | cdr3_nt
many | NA | TRBJ2-1 | TRBV7-3 | CASSLIGGSSYNEQFF | TGTGCCAGCAGCTTAATCGGCGGATCCTCCTACAATGAGCAGTTCTTC
NA | NA | TRBJ2-7 | TRBV29-1 | CSGWRQGGSQYF | TGCAGCGGCTGGCGTCAGGGAGGTAGCCAGTACTTC
NA | NA | TRBJ1-2 | TRBV12-3/TRBV12-4 | CASSIGRNLGYTF | TGTGCCAGCAGTATCGGACGGAACTTGGGCTACACCTTC
NA | NA | TRBJ1-2 | TRBV29-1 | CSVERGLNYGYTF | TGCAGCGTTGAGCGGGGCCTAAACTATGGCTACACCTTC
many | NA | TRBJ2-7 | TRBV29-1 | CSGLRAGSSYEQYF | TGCAGCGGTCTAAGGGCAGGGAGCTCCTACGAGCAGTACTTC
NA | TRBD2 | TRBJ2-1 | TRBV11-1 | CASSFYGSEPLRSGRAGDNEQFF | TGTGCCAGCAGCTTTTACGGAAGTGAACCCCTTAGATCCGGGAGGGCCGGAGACAATGAGCAGTTCTTC
few | TRBD1 | TRBJ2-7 | TRBV9 | CAGSAGPGQSYEQYF | TGTGCCGGCAGCGCCGGACCGGGACAGTCCTACGAGCAGTACTTC
many | NA | TRBJ2-7 | TRBV12-3/TRBV12-4 | CASSLRAVAPYEQYF | TGTGCCAGCAGTTTAAGGGCAGTGGCGCCCTACGAGCAGTACTTC
NA | NA | TRBJ1-1 | TRBV4-3 | CASSQDMGAEAFF | TGCGCCAGCAGCCAAGATATGGGAGCTGAAGCTTTCTTT
few | TRBD2 | TRBJ2-7 | TRBV27 | CASSQGLAGNEQYF | TGTGCCAGCAGTCAGGGACTAGCGGGTAACGAGCAGTACTTC
NA | TRBD2 | TRBJ2-5 | TRBV6-5 | CASSYSIAGGQETQYF | TGTGCCAGCAGTTACTCGATAGCGGGGGGGCAGGAGACCCAGTACTTC
few | NA | TRBJ2-1 | TRBV14 | CASSPGLQIYRGNEQFF | TGTGCCAGCAGCCCGGGACTCCAGATCTACCGTGGCAATGAGCAGTTCTTC
NA | TRBD2 | TRBJ2-5 | TRBV20-1 | CSLGLARTYNEQYF | TGCAGCCTTGGACTAGCGCGTACCTACAATGAGCAGTACTTC
few | TRBD2 | TRBJ2-1 | TRBV4-2 | CASSQGGLGAEQFF | TGTGCCAGCAGCCAGGGGGGACTAGGGGCTGAGCAGTTCTTC
few | NA | TRBJ1-5 | TRBV12-3/TRBV12-4 | CASSLGRVGQPQHF | TGTGCCAGCAGTTTAGGGAGGGTTGGTCAGCCCCAGCATTTT
NA | NA | TRBJ1-4 | TRBV19 | CASSMYGNEKLFF | TGTGCCAGTAGTATGTACGGAAATGAAAAACTGTTTTTT
NA | TRBD2 | TRBJ2-1 | TRBV20-1 | CSAPGLAGVYRQFF | TGCAGTGCTCCGGGGCTAGCGGGAGTATATAGGCAGTTCTTC
few | TRBD2 | TRBJ2-1 | TRBV10-3 | CAIKGTSGRNEQFF | TGTGCCATCAAGGGGACTAGCGGGAGGAATGAGCAGTTCTTC
NA | NA | TRBJ1-1 | TRBV12-3/TRBV12-4 | CASSLNWNTEAFF | TGTGCCAGCAGTTTAAACTGGAACACTGAAGCTTTCTTT
few | TRBD2 | TRBJ2-7 | TRBV4-2 | CASSQVGREIAGGYYEQYF | TGTGCCAGCAGCCAAGTCGGCAGGGAGATAGCGGGAGGATACTACGAGCAGTACTTC
NA | NA | TRBJ1-2 | TRBV24-1 | CATSDFYYGYTF | TGTGCCACCAGTGATTTCTACTATGGCTACACCTTC
many | NA | TRBJ2-3 | TRBV7-2 | CASSFRGPDTQYF | TGTGCCAGCAGCTTCCGGGGTCCAGATACGCAGTATTTT
NA | NA | TRBJ1-4 | TRBV5-1 | CASSLDENLFF | TGCGCCAGCAGCTTGGATGAAAACCTGTTTTTT
once | TRBD2 | TRBJ2-7 | TRBV9 | CASSVSGGGSSNEQYF | TGTGCCAGCAGCGTTAGCGGGGGTGGGAGTAGTAATGAGCAGTACTTC